These 5 T cell receptor beta chains originate from one sample sequenced in a study of CD8 T cells in Susac syndrome. Random-hexamer reverse transcription was applied to roughly 0.45 to 1 ug RNA. TCRdb processed the immunoSEQ multiplex PCR reads anew with MiXCR; each CDR3 protein has one entry. The sample has 130,000 or so distinct CDR3 sequences; around 91% are singletons. The source material was CD8+ T cells from PBMCs. These receptors were obtained from a human donor with multiple sclerosis.

This chain uses TRBV5-4 with TRBJ1-2; 7 bases are shared with TRBD1. This CDR3 region has 14 residues. J gave up 8 bases and V 7 bases, and 14 bases lay outside the gene matches. The germline CDR1 and CDR2 sequences are SGHNT and YYREEE (reference sequence). CDR3 loop: CASGGDSTMVGYTF. The CDR3 bases are TGTGCCAGCGGGGGGGACAGTACTATGGTAGGCTACACCTTC.

The gene calls are TRBV7-9 and TRBJ1-5, with D uncertain. V shed 5 bases and J shed 5 bases, with 7 bases lying between them. CDR1 and CDR2 from the germline V gene are SEHNR and FQNEAQ (reference sequence). This CDR3 has 12 amino acids. CDR3: CASSLGYQPQHF. The CDR3, as DNA: TGTGCCAGCAGCCTTGGGTATCAGCCCCAGCATTTT.

The chain carries TRBV3-1 and TRBJ2-1; 7 bases line up with TRBD2. The V and J ends lost 5 bases and 6 bases, in that order; junction bases with no gene match: 4. CDR1 is LGHDT, CDR2 YNNKEL, per germline (reference sequence). This CDR3 spans 13 amino acids. CDR3 DNA sequence: TGTGCCAGCAGCACCGGGACTATCAATGAGCAGTTCTTC. Protein sequence: CASSTGTINEQFF.

The gene calls are TRBV20-1 and TRBJ2-7, with D possibly being TRBD2 (6 bases). From germline, CDR1 is DFQATT and CDR2 SNEGSKA (reference sequence). This CDR3 comprises 14 residues. V dropped 7 bases and J dropped 2 bases, with 18 bases sitting between them. The CDR3 here is CSGGVAGSTYEQYF. The CDR3 nucleotides read TGCAGTGGGGGGGTCGCGGGCTCCACCTACGAGCAGTACTTC.

The gene calls are TRBV7-8 and TRBJ2-3; 8 bases agree with TRBD2. This CDR3 is built from 14 residues. The V gene end was trimmed by 5 bases and the J gene end by 5 bases; junction bases not matched to a gene: 6. The germline gives CDR1 SGHVS, CDR2 FQNEAQ. The CDR3, as DNA: TGTGCCAGCAGCCAAGGGACTAGTCGAGATACGCAGTATTTT. It is translated as CASSQGTSRDTQYF. The full variable domain, with the rest looked up from reference TRBV7-8 and TRBJ2-3, is GAGVSQSPRYKVAKRGQDVALRCDPISGHVSLFWYQQALGQGPEFLTYFQNEAQLDKSGLPSDRFFAERPEGSVSTLKIQRTQQEDSAVYLCASSQGTSRDTQYFGPGTRLTVL.